The 15 T cell receptor beta chains given below trace back to one sample, sequenced in a study of shared clonotypes between healthy human individuals. Using immunoSEQ multiplex PCR, the repertoire was profiled, and TCRdb retains in-frame clones only, with some absent. The sample lists 2 million to 2.5 million clones, 90% to 96% occurring once. Sequencing was carried out using naive CD4+ T cells sorted from blood. Subset of the sample: CD45RA+ positively selected. The receptors shown here come from a man aged 18-30 years in good health.

V usage is TRBV6-1 and J usage is TRBJ2-7; the match to TRBD1 covers 10 bases. This CDR3 region has 14 residues. The V and J ends lost 6 bases and 2 bases, in that order; junction bases with no gene match: 4. Germline V gives CDR1 MNHNS, CDR2 SASEGT. CDR3 region: CASRDRGPPYEQYF. The CDR3 coding sequence is TGTGCCAGCAGAGACAGGGGGCCCCCCTACGAGCAGTACTTC.

CDR3 in amino acids: CASSPRTGAVHEQYF. As DNA, the CDR3 is TGTGCCAGCAGCCCTCGGACAGGGGCTGTACACGAGCAGTACTTC. This chain links TRBV5-4 with TRBJ2-7, with 9 bases fitting TRBD1. This CDR3 is built from 15 residues. The V and J ends lost 4 bases and 5 bases, in that order; junction bases with no gene match: 10. Germline CDR1 is SGHNT and CDR2 is YYREEE (reference sequence).

The rearrangement joins TRBV11-1 to TRBJ2-3, with a weak D call TRBD2 (6 bases). Trimming cost V 7 bases and J 4 bases, with 18 bases left between them. The CDR3 is made up of 15 amino acids. Germline V gene lookup returns CDR1 SGHAT and CDR2 FQDESV (reference sequence). The CDR3 protein is CASTTSMERADTQYF. In DNA, the CDR3 is TGTGCCAGCACCACATCCATGGAGCGGGCAGATACGCAGTATTTT. Combining the CDR3 with reference TRBV11-1 and TRBJ2-3 gives the whole variable domain EAEVAQSPRYKITEKSQAVAFWCDPISGHATLYWYRQILGQGPELLVQFQDESVVDDSQLPKDRFSAERLKGVDSTLKIQPAELGDSAMYLCASTTSMERADTQYFGPGTRLTVL.

The chain is built from TRBV12-5 and TRBJ1-3, with 9 bases lining up with TRBD1. CDR3 length: 14 amino acids. CDR1 LGHNT and CDR2 FRNRAP come from the germline V gene. V lost 6 bases to trimming and J lost 4 bases; unmatched junction nucleotides: 4. CDR3 sequence (DNA): TGTGCTAGTGGGGGACAGGGATCAGGAAACACCATATATTTT. It codes for CASGGQGSGNTIYF.

The V and J genes are TRBV18 and TRBJ2-7, with D perhaps matching TRBD2 (5 bases). With 4 bases removed from V and 4 bases from J, the gap between germline ends came to 11 bases. Per germline, CDR1 KGHSH and CDR2 LQKENI. This CDR3 is built from 13 residues. In DNA form, the CDR3 reads TGTGCCAGCTCACTGAGGGATCCGTACGAGCAGTACTTC. Translating gives CASSLRDPYEQYF.

The chain uses TRBV19 and TRBJ2-2; TRBD1 is a possible D gene (5 bases). The germline gives CDR1 LNHDA, CDR2 SQIVND (reference sequence). V lost 2 bases to trimming and J lost 5 bases, with 18 bases between them. This CDR3 is built from 17 residues. The CDR3 loop is CASSIRTLSSGTGELFF. In DNA, the CDR3 is TGTGCCAGTAGTATACGGACATTGAGTTCCGGGACCGGGGAGCTGTTTTTT. Variable domain in full (rest from reference TRBV19 and TRBJ2-2): DGGITQSPKYLFRKEGQNVTLSCEQNLNHDAMYWYRQDPGQGLRLIYYSQIVNDFQKGDIAEGYSVSREKKESFPLTVTSAQKNPTAFYLCASSIRTLSSGTGELFFGEGSRLTVL.

In its sample, this clone was seen once. This CDR3 is also generated by other DNA sequences in the sample. The chain couples TRBV4-1 to TRBJ1-1; D not certain. Germline V CDR1 and CDR2: MGHRA, YSYEKL. The length of the CDR3 is 14 residues. With 0 bases removed from V and 1 base from J, the gap between germline ends came to 6 bases. The CDR3 DNA sequence: TGCGCCAGCAGCCAAGATCGAGCGAACACTGAAGCTTTCTTT. Translation gives CASSQDRANTEAFF.

Of note for this clone: This same CDR3 is encoded by further DNA sequences in the sample. The rearrangement links TRBV28 to TRBJ2-7; weak D call: TRBD1 (6 bases). The CDR3 loop spans 15 amino acids. V lost 5 bases, J lost 0 bases, and 14 bases lay in between. CDR1 and CDR2 from the germline V gene are MDHEN and SYDVKM. The chain's CDR3 is CASSLRGLSSYEQYF. The CDR3 region has the DNA TGTGCCAGCAGTCTCAGGGGCTTGAGCTCCTACGAGCAGTACTTC.

Notes on this clone: Other DNA sequences in this sample translate to the same CDR3. The rearrangement uses TRBV7-2 and TRBJ2-7, with D perhaps matching TRBD2 (6 bases). The CDR3 runs to 14 residues. The germline V gene has CDR1 SGHTA and CDR2 FQGNSA. The V end lost 3 bases, the J end lost 0 bases, and 9 bases lay between the germline ends. CDR3 coding DNA: TGTGCCAGCAGCTTGGCCGGGAGCTCCTACGAGCAGTACTTC. It codes for CASSLAGSSYEQYF.

This sequence joins TRBV7-2 and TRBJ2-5, with D possibly TRBD2 on 5 matching bases. The CDR3 runs 15 residues. Per the germline V gene, CDR1 is SGHTA and CDR2 is FQGNSA. The ends were cut back, 5 bases at V and 1 base at J, with 14 bases in the middle. Written as DNA, the CDR3 is TGTGCCAGCAGCCCACCGGGGAAGGGCCAAGAGACCCAGTACTTC. Amino acids: CASSPPGKGQETQYF.

The chain is built from TRBV5-4 and TRBJ1-3; TRBD1 might be the D (6 bases). CDR1 SGHNT and CDR2 YYREEE come from the germline V gene (reference sequence). The CDR3 loop spans 14 amino acids. Trimming removed 4 bases from V and 2 bases from J, with 10 bases in between. For the CDR3, the DNA is TGTGCCAGCAGCCCAGGGGCGACTGGAAACACCATATATTTT. Its translation is CASSPGATGNTIYF.

Remarks on this clone: The identical CDR3 is also encoded by other nucleotide sequences in the sample. The chain links TRBV5-5 to TRBJ1-2; 7 bases are shared with TRBD1. Trimming at V came to 1 base and at J to 4 bases, leaving 4 bases not matched to a gene. Germline lookup yields CDR1 SGHKS and CDR2 YYEKEE (reference sequence). The CDR3 sequence is 14 residues long. The CDR3 protein is CASSLPGQIYGYTF. The CDR3 bases are TGTGCCAGCAGCTTGCCGGGACAGATCTATGGCTACACCTTC.

The rearrangement uses TRBV19 and TRBJ2-1, with 7 bases identical to TRBD1. The CDR3 has 15 residues. The germline CDR1 and CDR2 sequences are LNHDA and SQIVND (reference sequence). The V and J ends lost 5 bases and 7 bases, in that order; junction bases with no gene match: 11. The CDR3 nucleotides are TGTGCCAGTAGTCCGACCGACAGGGTAGGGAATGAGCAGTTCTTC. Translating gives CASSPTDRVGNEQFF.

CDR3 sequence (DNA): TGTGCCTGGAGTGTACTGGGTCCGGGAAACACTGAAGCTTTCTTT. It is translated as CAWSVLGPGNTEAFF. V usage is TRBV30 and J usage is TRBJ1-1; D is unclear. The V gene's germline CDR1 is GTSNPN and CDR2 SVGIG (reference sequence). Trimming pared 0 bases from V and 2 bases from J, leaving 13 bases between. This CDR3 is 15 amino acids long.

This chain joins TRBV10-1 and TRBJ2-7; a weak D match, TRBD2 (6 bases). Trimming stripped 6 bases from V and 3 bases from J, with 18 bases between. The germline CDR1 and CDR2 sequences are WNHNN and SYGVQD (reference sequence). The CDR3 covers 15 residues. The DNA of the CDR3 is TGCGCCAGCAGGCCGGCCGGGGGAAGCATCTACGAGCAGTACTTC. Translated, it gives CASRPAGGSIYEQYF.